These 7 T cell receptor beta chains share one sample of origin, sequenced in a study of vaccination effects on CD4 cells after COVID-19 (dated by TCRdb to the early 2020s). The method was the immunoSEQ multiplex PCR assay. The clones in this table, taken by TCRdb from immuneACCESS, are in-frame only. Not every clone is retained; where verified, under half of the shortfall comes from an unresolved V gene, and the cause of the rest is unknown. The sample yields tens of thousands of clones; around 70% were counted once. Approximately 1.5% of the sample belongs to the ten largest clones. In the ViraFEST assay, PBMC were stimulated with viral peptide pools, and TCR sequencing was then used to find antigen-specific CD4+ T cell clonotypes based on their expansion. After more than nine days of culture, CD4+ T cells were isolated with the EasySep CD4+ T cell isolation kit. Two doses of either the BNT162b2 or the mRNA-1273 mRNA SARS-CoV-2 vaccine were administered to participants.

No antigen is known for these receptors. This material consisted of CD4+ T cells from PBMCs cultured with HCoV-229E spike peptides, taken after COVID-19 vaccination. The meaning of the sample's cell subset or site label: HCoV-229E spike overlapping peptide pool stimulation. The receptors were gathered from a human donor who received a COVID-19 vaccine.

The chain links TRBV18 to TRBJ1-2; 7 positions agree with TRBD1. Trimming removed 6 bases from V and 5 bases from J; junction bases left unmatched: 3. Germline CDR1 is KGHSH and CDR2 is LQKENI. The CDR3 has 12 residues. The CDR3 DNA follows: TGTGCCAGCTCCCGGGACAGTTATGGCTACACCTTC. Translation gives CASSRDSYGYTF. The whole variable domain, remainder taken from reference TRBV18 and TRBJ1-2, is NAGVMQNPRHLVRRRGQEARLRCSPMKGHSHVYWYRQLPEEGLKFMVYLQKENIIDESGMPKERFSAEFPKEGPSILRIQQVVRGDSAAYFCASSRDSYGYTFGSGTRLTVV.

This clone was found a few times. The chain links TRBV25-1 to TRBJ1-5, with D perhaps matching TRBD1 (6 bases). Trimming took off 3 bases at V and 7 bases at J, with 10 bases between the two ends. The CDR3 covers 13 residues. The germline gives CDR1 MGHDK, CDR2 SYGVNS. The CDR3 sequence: CASSDRGSQPQHF. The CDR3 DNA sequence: TGTGCCAGCAGTGACAGGGGAAGCCAGCCCCAGCATTTT.

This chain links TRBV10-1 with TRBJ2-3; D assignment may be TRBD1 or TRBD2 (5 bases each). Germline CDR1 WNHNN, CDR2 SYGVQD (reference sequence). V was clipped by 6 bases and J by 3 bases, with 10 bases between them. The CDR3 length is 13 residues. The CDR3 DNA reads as TGCGCCAGCAGGGCAGGGAGTACAGATACGCAGTATTTT. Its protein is CASRAGSTDTQYF.

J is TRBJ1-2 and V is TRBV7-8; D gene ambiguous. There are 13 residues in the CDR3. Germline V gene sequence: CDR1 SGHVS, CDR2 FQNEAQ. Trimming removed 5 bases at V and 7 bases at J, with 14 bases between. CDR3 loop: CASSLGLLGGYTF. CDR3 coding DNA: TGTGCCAGCAGCCTTGGACTGCTTGGTGGCTACACCTTC.

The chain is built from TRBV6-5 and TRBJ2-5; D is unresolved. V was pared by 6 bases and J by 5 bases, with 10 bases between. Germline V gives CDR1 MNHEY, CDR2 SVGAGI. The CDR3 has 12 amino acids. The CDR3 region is CASRALGETQYF. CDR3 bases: TGTGCCAGCAGGGCCTTAGGGGAGACCCAGTACTTC.

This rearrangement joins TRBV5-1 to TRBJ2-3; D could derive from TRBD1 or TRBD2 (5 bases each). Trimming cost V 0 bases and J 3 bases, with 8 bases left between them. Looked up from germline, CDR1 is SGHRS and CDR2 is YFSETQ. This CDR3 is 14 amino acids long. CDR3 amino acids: CASSLERGTDTQYF. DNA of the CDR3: TGCGCCAGCAGCTTGGAGAGGGGAACAGATACGCAGTATTTT.

CDR3 loop: CASSLLSYEQYV. CDR3 nucleotides: TGTGCCAGCTCGTTACTCTCCTACGAGCAGTACGTC. This chain joins TRBV2 and TRBJ2-7; D is unclear. Germline values: CDR1 SNHLY, CDR2 FYNNEI. V lost 8 bases and J 0 bases, leaving 8 bases between the germline ends. The CDR3 has 12 amino acids.